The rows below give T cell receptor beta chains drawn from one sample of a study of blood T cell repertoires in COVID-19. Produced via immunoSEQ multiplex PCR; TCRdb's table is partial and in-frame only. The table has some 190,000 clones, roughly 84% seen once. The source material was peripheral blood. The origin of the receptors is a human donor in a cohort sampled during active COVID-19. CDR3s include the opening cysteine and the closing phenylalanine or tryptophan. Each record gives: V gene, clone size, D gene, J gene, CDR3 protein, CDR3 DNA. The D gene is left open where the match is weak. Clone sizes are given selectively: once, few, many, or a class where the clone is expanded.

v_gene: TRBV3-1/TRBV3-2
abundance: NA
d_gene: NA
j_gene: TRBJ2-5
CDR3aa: CASSQRWETQYF
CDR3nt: TGTGCCAGCAGCCAGCGCTGGGAGACCCAGTACTTC

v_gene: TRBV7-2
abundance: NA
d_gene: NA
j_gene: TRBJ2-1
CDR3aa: CASCPTPRYNEQFF
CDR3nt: TGTGCCAGCTGCCCTACTCCTCGCTACAATGAGCAGTTCTTC

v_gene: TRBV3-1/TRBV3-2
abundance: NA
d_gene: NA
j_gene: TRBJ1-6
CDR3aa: CASSQVQPFGTTNSPLHF
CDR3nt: TGTGCCAGCAGCCAAGTACAACCCTTCGGGACTACTAATTCACCCCTCCACTTT

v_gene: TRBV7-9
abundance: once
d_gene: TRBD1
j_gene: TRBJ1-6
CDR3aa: CASSLATGGVSPLHF
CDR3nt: TGTGCCAGCAGCTTAGCGACAGGGGGCGTTTCACCCCTCCACTTT

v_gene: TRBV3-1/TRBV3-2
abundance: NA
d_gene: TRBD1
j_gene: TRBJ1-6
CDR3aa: CASSPGQKNSPLHF
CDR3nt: TGTGCCAGCAGCCCGGGACAGAAAAATTCACCCCTCCACTTT

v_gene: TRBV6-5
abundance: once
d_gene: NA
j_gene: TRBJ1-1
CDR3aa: CASSYPGEGGNTEAFF
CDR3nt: TGTGCCAGCAGCTACCCCGGGGAGGGGGGGAACACTGAAGCTTTCTTT

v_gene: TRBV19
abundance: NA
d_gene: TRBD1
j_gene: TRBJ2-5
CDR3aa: CASSPPGTGGWGTQYF
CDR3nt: TGTGCCAGTAGTCCCCCCGGGACAGGGGGCTGGGGGACCCAGTACTTC

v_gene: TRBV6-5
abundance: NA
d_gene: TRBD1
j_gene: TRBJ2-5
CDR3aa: CASANTGGETQYF
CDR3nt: TGTGCCAGCGCGAACACAGGGGGAGAGACCCAGTACTTC

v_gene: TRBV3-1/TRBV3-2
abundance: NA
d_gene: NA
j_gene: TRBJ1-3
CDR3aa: CASSHLGETNTIYF
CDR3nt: TGTGCCAGCAGCCACTTAGGGGAAACAAACACCATATATTTT

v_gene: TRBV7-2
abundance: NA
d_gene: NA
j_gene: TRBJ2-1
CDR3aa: CASSLRLNEQFF
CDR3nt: TGTGCCAGCAGCTTGCGGTTAAATGAGCAGTTCTTC

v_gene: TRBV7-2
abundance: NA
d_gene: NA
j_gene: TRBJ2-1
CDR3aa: CASSLEPPAEQFF
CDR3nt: TGTGCCAGCAGCTTAGAGCCTCCAGCGGAGCAGTTCTTC

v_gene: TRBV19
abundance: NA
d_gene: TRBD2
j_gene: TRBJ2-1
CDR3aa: CATGGTYNEQFF
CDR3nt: TGTGCCACCGGGGGGACCTACAATGAGCAGTTCTTC

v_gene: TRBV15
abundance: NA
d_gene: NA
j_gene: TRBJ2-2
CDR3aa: CATSARQVPGTGELFF
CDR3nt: TGTGCCACCAGCGCAAGACAGGTCCCCGGCACCGGGGAGCTGTTTTTT

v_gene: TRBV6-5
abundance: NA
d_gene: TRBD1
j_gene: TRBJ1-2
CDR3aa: CASSPDRGAYGYTF
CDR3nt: TGTGCCAGCAGCCCCGACAGGGGAGCCTATGGCTACACCTTC

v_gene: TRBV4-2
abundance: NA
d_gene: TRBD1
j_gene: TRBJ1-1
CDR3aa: CASSQGQGGVENTEAFF
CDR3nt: TGTGCCAGCAGCCAAGGACAGGGGGGGGTGGAAAACACTGAAGCTTTCTTT

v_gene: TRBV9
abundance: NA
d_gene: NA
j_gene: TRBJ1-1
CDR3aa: CASSVVADGTEAFF
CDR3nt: TGTGCCAGCAGCGTAGTGGCCGATGGCACTGAAGCTTTCTTT

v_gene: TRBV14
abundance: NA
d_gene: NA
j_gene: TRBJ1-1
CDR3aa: CASSPHTRNTEAFF
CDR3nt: TGTGCCAGCAGCCCCCACACAAGGAACACTGAAGCTTTCTTT

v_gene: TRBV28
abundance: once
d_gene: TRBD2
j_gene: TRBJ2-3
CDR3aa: CASSLAGGPLSDTQYF
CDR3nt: TGTGCCAGCAGTTTAGCGGGAGGGCCCTTGTCAGATACGCAGTATTTT

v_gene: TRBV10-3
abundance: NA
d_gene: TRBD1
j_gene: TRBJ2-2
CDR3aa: CAVAGTGAGELFF
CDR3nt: TGTGCCGTGGCCGGGACAGGGGCCGGGGAGCTGTTTTTT

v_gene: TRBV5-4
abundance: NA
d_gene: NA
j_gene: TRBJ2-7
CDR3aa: CASSLALGSREQYF
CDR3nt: TGTGCCAGCAGCTTGGCTCTGGGCTCGCGTGAGCAGTACTTC

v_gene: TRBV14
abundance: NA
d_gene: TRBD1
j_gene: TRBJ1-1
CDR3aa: CASRYQGANTEAFF
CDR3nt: TGTGCCAGCAGATACCAGGGGGCGAACACTGAAGCTTTCTTT

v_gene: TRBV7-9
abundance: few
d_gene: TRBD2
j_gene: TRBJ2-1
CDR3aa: CASSSIYLAGINEQFF
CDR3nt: TGTGCCAGCAGCTCCATCTATCTAGCGGGAATCAATGAGCAGTTCTTC

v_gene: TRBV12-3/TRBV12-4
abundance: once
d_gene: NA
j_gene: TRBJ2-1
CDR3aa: CASTPGGEQFF
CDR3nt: TGTGCCAGCACCCCAGGCGGGGAGCAGTTCTTC

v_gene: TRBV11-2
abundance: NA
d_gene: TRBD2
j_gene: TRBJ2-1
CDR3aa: CASSVPAGVNEQFF
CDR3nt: TGTGCCAGCAGCGTACCAGCGGGGGTTAATGAGCAGTTCTTC

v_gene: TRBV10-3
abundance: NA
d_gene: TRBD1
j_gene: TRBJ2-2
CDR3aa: CAITQGAGGELFF
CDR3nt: TGTGCCATCACGCAGGGGGCGGGCGGGGAGCTGTTTTTT

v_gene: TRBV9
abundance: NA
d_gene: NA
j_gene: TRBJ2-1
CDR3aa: CASSVDPDLQYNEQFF
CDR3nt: TGTGCCAGCAGCGTAGACCCGGACTTGCAGTACAATGAGCAGTTCTTC

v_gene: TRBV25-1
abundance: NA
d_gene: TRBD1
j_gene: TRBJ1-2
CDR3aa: CASSGSGTGGFGAYGYTF
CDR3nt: TGTGCCAGCAGCGGGTCGGGGACAGGGGGCTTCGGTGCTTATGGCTACACCTTC

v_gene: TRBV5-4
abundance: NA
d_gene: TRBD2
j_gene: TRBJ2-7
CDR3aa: CASSFVGRARYEQYF
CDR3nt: TGTGCCAGCAGCTTCGTGGGGAGGGCGAGGTACGAGCAGTACTTC

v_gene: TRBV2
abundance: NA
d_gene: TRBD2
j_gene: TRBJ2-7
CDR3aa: CASPGVAGLSSYEQYF
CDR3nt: TGTGCCAGCCCCGGGGTAGCGGGATTGAGCTCCTACGAGCAGTACTTC

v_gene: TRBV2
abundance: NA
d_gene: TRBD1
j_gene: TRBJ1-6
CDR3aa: CASRDRGGFSPLHF
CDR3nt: TGTGCCAGCAGAGACAGGGGAGGTTTTTCACCCCTCCACTTT

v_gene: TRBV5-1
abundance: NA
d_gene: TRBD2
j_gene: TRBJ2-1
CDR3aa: CASSVTSGGIYNEQFF
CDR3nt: TGCGCCAGCAGCGTGACTAGCGGGGGCATCTACAATGAGCAGTTCTTC

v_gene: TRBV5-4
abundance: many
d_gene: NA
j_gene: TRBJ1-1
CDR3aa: CASSFELTRLGTEAFF
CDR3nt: TGTGCCAGCAGCTTCGAGCTCACTAGACTGGGCACTGAAGCTTTCTTT

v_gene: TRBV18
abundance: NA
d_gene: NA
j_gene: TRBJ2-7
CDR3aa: CASSLSDSYEQYF
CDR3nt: TGTGCCAGCTCACTATCGGACAGCTACGAGCAGTACTTC

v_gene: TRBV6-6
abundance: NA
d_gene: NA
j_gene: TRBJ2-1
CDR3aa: CASSYSNLYNEQFF
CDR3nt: TGTGCCAGCAGTTACTCAAACTTATACAATGAGCAGTTCTTC

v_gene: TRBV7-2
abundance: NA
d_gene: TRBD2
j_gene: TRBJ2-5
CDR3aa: CASSTQGRVGETQYF
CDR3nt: TGTGCCAGCAGCACACAAGGGAGGGTCGGGGAGACCCAGTACTTC

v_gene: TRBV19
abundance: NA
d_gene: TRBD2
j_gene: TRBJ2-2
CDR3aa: CASSSTTGLAGGTNTGELFF
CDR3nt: TGTGCCAGTAGTTCGACCACAGGACTAGCGGGGGGGACGAACACCGGGGAGCTGTTTTTT

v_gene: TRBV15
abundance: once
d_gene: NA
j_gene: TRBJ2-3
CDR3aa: CATSRVVGVDTQYF
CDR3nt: TGTGCCACCAGCAGAGTAGTAGGGGTGGATACGCAGTATTTT

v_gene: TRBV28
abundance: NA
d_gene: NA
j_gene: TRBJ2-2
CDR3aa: CATIREGGELFF
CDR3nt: TGTGCCACCATCAGGGAAGGCGGGGAGCTGTTTTTT

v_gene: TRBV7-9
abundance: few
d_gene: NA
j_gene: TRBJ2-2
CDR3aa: CASTSVTGELFF
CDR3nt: TGTGCCAGCACTTCGGTGACCGGGGAGCTGTTTTTT

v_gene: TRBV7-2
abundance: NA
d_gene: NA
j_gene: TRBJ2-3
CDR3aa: CASSVDVGADTQYF
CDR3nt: TGTGCCAGCAGCGTGGATGTGGGAGCAGATACGCAGTATTTT

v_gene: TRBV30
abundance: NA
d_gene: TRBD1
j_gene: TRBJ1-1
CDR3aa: CAWSVGGANAEAFF
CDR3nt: TGTGCCTGGAGTGTAGGGGGCGCGAACGCTGAAGCTTTCTTT

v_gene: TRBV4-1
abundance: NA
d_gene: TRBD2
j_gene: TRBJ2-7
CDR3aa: CASSQTVAGDSYEQYF
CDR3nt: TGCGCCAGCAGCCAAACGGTAGCGGGAGACTCCTACGAGCAGTACTTC

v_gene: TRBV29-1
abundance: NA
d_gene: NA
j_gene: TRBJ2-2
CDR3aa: CSVEGPENTGELFF
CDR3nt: TGCAGCGTTGAAGGGCCAGAAAACACCGGGGAGCTGTTTTTT

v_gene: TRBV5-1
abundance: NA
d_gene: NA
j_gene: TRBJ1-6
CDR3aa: CASSPLSAENSPLHF
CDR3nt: TGCGCCAGCAGCCCCCTCTCGGCGGAAAATTCACCCCTCCACTTT

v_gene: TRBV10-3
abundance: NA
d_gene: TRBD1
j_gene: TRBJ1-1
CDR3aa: CAISAGTGGWENTEAFF
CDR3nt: TGTGCCATCAGCGCCGGGACAGGGGGTTGGGAGAACACTGAAGCTTTCTTT

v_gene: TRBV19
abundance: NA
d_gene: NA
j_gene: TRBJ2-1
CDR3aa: CASSMRTGSNEQFF
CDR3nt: TGTGCCAGTAGTATGAGAACAGGGTCCAATGAGCAGTTCTTC

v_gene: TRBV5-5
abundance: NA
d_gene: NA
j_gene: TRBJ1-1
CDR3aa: CASSHRDTEAFF
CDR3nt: TGTGCCAGCAGCCACAGGGACACTGAAGCTTTCTTT

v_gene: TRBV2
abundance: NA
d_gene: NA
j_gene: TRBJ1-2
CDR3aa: CASGQGYGYTF
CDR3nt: TGTGCCAGCGGCCAGGGGTATGGCTACACCTTC

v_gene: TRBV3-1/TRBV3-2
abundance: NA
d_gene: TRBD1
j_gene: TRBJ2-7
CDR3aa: CASNRTGRYEQYF
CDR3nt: TGTGCCAGCAACCGGACAGGGCGCTACGAGCAGTACTTC

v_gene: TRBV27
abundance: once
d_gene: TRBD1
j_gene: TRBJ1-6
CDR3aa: CASSPQTGTNSPLHF
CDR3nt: TGTGCCAGCAGTCCACAGACAGGGACGAATTCACCCCTCCACTTT

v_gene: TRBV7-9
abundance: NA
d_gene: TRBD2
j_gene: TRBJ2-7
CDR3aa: CASSFPTSGSYEQYF
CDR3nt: TGTGCCAGCAGCTTCCCGACTAGCGGCTCCTACGAGCAGTACTTC

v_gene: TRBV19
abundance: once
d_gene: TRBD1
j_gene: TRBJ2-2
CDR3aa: CASSRQGGRGRIGNTGELFF
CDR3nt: TGTGCCAGTAGTAGACAAGGGGGCAGGGGCCGGATCGGAAACACCGGGGAGCTGTTTTTT

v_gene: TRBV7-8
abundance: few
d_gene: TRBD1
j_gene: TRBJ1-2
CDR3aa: CASSWTGQGDYGYTF
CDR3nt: TGTGCCAGCAGCTGGACAGGGCAAGGGGACTATGGCTACACCTTC

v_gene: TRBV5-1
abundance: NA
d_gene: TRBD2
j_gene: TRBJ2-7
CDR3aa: CASSLVLAGDYSYEQYF
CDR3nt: TGCGCCAGCAGCTTGGTTCTAGCGGGGGATTACTCCTACGAGCAGTACTTC

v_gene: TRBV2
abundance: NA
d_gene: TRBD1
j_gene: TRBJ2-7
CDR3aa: CASKSGQGYEQYF
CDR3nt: TGTGCCAGCAAATCCGGACAGGGCTACGAGCAGTACTTC

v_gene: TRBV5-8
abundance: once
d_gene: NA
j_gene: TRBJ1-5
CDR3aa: CASSQLTGHNQPQHF
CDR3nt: TGTGCCAGCAGCCAGCTGACCGGACACAATCAGCCCCAGCATTTT

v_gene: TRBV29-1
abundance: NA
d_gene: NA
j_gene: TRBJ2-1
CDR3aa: CSTRDNEQFF
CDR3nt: TGCAGCACCCGGGACAATGAGCAGTTCTTC

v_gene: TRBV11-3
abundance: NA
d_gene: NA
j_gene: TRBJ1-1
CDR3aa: CASSLGRENTEAFF
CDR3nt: TGTGCCAGCAGCTTAGGGCGGGAGAACACTGAAGCTTTCTTT

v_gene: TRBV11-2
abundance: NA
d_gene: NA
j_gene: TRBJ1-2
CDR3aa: CASSIQTANYGYTF
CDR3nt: TGTGCCAGCAGCATACAGACAGCTAACTATGGCTACACCTTC